This TCR beta chain was documented in a study of metastatic and nonmetastatic thyroid tumors. Study background: Repertoires from malignant and benign thyroid patients were compared across blood and tumor or nodule tissue. Points from the study as a whole: According to reports, the diversity of TCR beta was significantly higher in malignant thyroid tumors than in benign nodules, and this held in both blood and tumor samples.

Patients had received no treatment of any kind before thyroid surgery. Per the original methods: In papillary thyroid cancer, a distant-metastasis classifier was built using CDR3 differences across clinicopathological groups. MiXCR reprocessed the PCR reads for TCRdb. These V and J calls originate from TCRdb's pipeline instead of the authors' own analysis. The sample holds tens of thousands of clones; 20% to 25% are singletons and the top ten take 13% to 15%. This clone has ten or more counts. Its antigen remains unidentified. The germline V and J ends were trimmed by 5 bases and 3 bases, with 12 bases remaining between them. The germline CDR1 and CDR2 sequences are SGHNT and YYREEE (reference sequence). This CDR3 has 14 residues.

Sequences were obtained from tumor tissue. The receptor was isolated from a female donor with papillary thyroid cancer or a benign thyroid nodule (not recorded which). Some clones in this sample may be carry-over from other donors' samples. V usage is TRBV5-4 and J usage is TRBJ2-1; either TRBD1 or TRBD2 may supply D (5 bases each). The CDR3 coding sequence is TGTGCCAGCAGAGGGGAGATGGGCTACAATGAGCAGTTCTTC. Its protein product is CASRGEMGYNEQFF.